These T cell receptor beta chains were read from a single sample in a study of OX40 agonist ivuxolimab in advanced cancers. The data were produced by immunoSEQ multiplex PCR, yet TCRdb's version contains in-frame clones alone and is incomplete. The sample has tens of thousands of clones, about 90% seen once. The sample consisted of CD4+ or CD8+ T cells sorted from blood, taken in a trial of the OX40 agonist ivuxolimab. The receptors stem from an adult with an advanced solid tumor such as melanoma, head and neck, liver or kidney cancer. CDR3s leave out the opening cysteine and the closing phenylalanine or tryptophan. Expanded clones get a size class; other rows say once, few or many, or leave the size out.

J gene: TRBJ2-1
V gene: TRBV29-1
clone size: -
CDR3 protein: SVHSRLNEQF

J gene: TRBJ2-1
V gene: TRBV7-2
clone size: -
CDR3 protein: ASSLGRTSGYYNEQF

J gene: TRBJ2-1
V gene: TRBV6-5
clone size: -
CDR3 protein: ASSYDRGNEQF

J gene: TRBJ2-3
V gene: TRBV28
clone size: -
CDR3 protein: ASSPHGGSYTQY

J gene: TRBJ2-1
V gene: TRBV4-1
clone size: -
CDR3 protein: ASSQGQGRISEQF

J gene: TRBJ1-1
V gene: TRBV11-2
clone size: few
CDR3 protein: ASSARTEDTEAF

J gene: TRBJ2-7
V gene: TRBV4-1
clone size: -
CDR3 protein: ASSQTDREPYEQY

J gene: TRBJ2-1
V gene: TRBV7-6
clone size: -
CDR3 protein: ASSSRTSGSRGEQF

J gene: TRBJ2-7
V gene: TRBV28
clone size: few
CDR3 protein: ASSSPRVGAPYEQY

J gene: TRBJ2-7
V gene: TRBV19
clone size: few
CDR3 protein: ASSTRTYEQY

J gene: TRBJ2-7
V gene: TRBV19
clone size: once
CDR3 protein: ASSISGGTYEQY

J gene: TRBJ2-7
V gene: TRBV5-8
clone size: many
CDR3 protein: ASSPGVAGSYEQY

J gene: TRBJ1-5
V gene: TRBV28
clone size: -
CDR3 protein: ASSHRTGNRQPQH

J gene: TRBJ2-7
V gene: TRBV11-2
clone size: -
CDR3 protein: ASSLARGTGGEQY

J gene: TRBJ1-3
V gene: TRBV4-1
clone size: once
CDR3 protein: ASSQGWGVDSGNTIY

J gene: TRBJ2-3
V gene: TRBV28
clone size: -
CDR3 protein: ASSTPPGRQY

J gene: TRBJ1-2
V gene: TRBV28
clone size: -
CDR3 protein: ASSLFAGNYGYT

J gene: TRBJ2-2
V gene: TRBV2
clone size: -
CDR3 protein: ASARTPSTNTGELF

J gene: TRBJ2-4
V gene: TRBV23-1
clone size: few
CDR3 protein: ASSHRGSAKNIQY

J gene: TRBJ1-4
V gene: TRBV30
clone size: -
CDR3 protein: AWSVAAGGEKLF

J gene: TRBJ2-3
V gene: TRBV2
clone size: -
CDR3 protein: ASSVKVGGPSTDTQY

J gene: TRBJ2-7
V gene: TRBV2
clone size: -
CDR3 protein: ASSEARTSGRLEQY

J gene: TRBJ1-2
V gene: TRBV6-6
clone size: -
CDR3 protein: ASSYSGYGYT

J gene: TRBJ2-1
V gene: TRBV18
clone size: -
CDR3 protein: ASSSLAGGYNEQF

J gene: TRBJ1-4
V gene: TRBV19
clone size: -
CDR3 protein: ASSRMWAGTSGDEKLF

J gene: TRBJ1-2
V gene: TRBV18
clone size: -
CDR3 protein: ASSPDRTAGGYT

J gene: TRBJ1-5
V gene: TRBV19
clone size: -
CDR3 protein: ASKRDSNQPQH

J gene: TRBJ2-1
V gene: TRBV19
clone size: once
CDR3 protein: ASSSQPTSGPKNEQF

J gene: TRBJ2-4
V gene: TRBV29-1
clone size: -
CDR3 protein: SVVRQGASKNIQY

J gene: TRBJ1-6
V gene: TRBV11-2
clone size: few
CDR3 protein: ASSFDITNNSPLH

J gene: TRBJ2-1
V gene: TRBV6-5
clone size: -
CDR3 protein: ASTQGDEQF

J gene: TRBJ1-1
V gene: TRBV18
clone size: -
CDR3 protein: ASSPQGPRTEAF

J gene: TRBJ2-1
V gene: TRBV19
clone size: once
CDR3 protein: ASSMNSQGIVGDEQF

J gene: TRBJ1-1
V gene: TRBV18
clone size: -
CDR3 protein: ASSPVQVNTEAF

J gene: TRBJ2-3
V gene: TRBV7-3
clone size: -
CDR3 protein: ASSPNSGTDTQY

J gene: TRBJ2-3
V gene: TRBV7-3
clone size: -
CDR3 protein: ASSLKGDTQY

J gene: TRBJ1-4
V gene: TRBV2
clone size: once
CDR3 protein: ASSNPGTGHEKLF

J gene: TRBJ2-7
V gene: TRBV7-3
clone size: -
CDR3 protein: ASSLGLAVSYEQY

J gene: TRBJ1-1
V gene: TRBV11-2
clone size: -
CDR3 protein: ASSIDRGSAEAF

J gene: TRBJ2-6
V gene: TRBV14
clone size: -
CDR3 protein: ASRRSGANVLT

J gene: TRBJ1-1
V gene: TRBV5-6
clone size: -
CDR3 protein: ASSLVRATEAF

J gene: TRBJ1-2
V gene: TRBV30
clone size: once
CDR3 protein: AWSAGGTGGAKGGYT

J gene: TRBJ2-6
V gene: TRBV9
clone size: -
CDR3 protein: ASSVAHSGANVLT

J gene: TRBJ1-1
V gene: TRBV18
clone size: -
CDR3 protein: ASSPDRGRDEAF

J gene: TRBJ2-7
V gene: TRBV11-3
clone size: -
CDR3 protein: ASSLGQSYEQY